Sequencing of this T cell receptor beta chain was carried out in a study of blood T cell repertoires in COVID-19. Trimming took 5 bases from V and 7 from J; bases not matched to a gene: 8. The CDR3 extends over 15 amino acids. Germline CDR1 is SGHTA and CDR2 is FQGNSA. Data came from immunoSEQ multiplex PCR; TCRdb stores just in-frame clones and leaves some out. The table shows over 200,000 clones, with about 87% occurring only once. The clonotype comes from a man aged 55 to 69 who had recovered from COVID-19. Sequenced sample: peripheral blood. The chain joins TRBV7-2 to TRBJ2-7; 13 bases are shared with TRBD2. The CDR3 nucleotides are TGTGCCAGCAGCGTCGGACTAGCGGGGGTCACTGAGCAGTACTTC. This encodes CASSVGLAGVTEQYF. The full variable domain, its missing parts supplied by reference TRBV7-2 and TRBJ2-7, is GAGVSQSPSNKVTEKGKDVELRCDPISGHTALYWYRQSLGQGLEFLIYFQGNSAPDKSGLPSDRFSAERTGGSVSTLTIQRTQQEDSAVYLCASSVGLAGVTEQYFGPGTRLTVT.